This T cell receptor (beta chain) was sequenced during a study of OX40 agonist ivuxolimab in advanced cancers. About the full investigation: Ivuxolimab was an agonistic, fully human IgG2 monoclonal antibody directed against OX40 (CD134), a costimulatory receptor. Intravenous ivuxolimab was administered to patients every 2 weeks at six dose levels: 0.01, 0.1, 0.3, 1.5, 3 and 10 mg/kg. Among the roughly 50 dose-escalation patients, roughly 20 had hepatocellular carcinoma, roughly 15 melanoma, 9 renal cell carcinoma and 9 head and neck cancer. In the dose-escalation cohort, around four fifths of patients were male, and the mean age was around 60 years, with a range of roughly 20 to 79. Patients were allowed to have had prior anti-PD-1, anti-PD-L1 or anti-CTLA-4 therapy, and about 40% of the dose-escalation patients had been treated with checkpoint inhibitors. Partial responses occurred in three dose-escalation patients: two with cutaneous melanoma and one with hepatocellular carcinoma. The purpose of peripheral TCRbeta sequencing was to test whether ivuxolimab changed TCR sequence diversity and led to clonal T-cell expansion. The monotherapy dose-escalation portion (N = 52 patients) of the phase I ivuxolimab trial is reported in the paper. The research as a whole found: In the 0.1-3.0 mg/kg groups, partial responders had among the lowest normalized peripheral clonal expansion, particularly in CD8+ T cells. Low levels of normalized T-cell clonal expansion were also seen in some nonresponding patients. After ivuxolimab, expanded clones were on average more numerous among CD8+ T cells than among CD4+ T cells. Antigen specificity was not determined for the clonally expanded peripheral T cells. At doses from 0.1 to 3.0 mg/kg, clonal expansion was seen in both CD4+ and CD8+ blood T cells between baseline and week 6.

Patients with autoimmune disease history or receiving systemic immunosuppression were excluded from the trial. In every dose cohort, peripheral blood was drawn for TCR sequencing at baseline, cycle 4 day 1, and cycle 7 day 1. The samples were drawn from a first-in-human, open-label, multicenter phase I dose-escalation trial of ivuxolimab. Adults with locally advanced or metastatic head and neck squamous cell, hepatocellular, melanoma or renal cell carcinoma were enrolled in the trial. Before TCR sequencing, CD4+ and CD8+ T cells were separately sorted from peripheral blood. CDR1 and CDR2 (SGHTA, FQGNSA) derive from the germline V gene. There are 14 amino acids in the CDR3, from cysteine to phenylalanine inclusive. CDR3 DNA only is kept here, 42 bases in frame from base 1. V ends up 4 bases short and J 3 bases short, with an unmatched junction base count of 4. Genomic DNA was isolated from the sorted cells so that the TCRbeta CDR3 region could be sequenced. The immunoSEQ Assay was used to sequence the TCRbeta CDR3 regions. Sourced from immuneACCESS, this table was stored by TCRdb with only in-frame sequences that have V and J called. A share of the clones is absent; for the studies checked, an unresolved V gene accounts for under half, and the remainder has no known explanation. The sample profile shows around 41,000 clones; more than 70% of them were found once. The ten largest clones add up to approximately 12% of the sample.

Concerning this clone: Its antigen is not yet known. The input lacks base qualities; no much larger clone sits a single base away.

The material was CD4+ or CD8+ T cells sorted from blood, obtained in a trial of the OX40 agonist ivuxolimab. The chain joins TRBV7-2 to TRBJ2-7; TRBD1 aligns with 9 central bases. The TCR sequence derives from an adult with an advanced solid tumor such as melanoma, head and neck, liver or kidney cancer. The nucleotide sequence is TGTGCCAGCAGCTCCCGGGACAGGGTCTACGAGCAGTACTTC. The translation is CASSSRDRVYEQYF. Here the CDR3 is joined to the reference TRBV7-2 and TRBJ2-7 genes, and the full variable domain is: GAGVSQSPSNKVTEKGKDVELRCDPISGHTALYWYRQSLGQGLEFLIYFQGNSAPDKSGLPSDRFSAERTGGSVSTLTIQRTQQEDSAVYLCASSSRDRVYEQYFGPGTRLTVT.